This section outlines one T cell receptor beta chain sequence together with its context. Libraries were prepared by immunoSEQ multiplex PCR; TCRdb keeps only in-frame clonotypes and omits some of them. The sample carries 60,000 or so clones, approximately 85% recorded once. The entry originates in a study of blood T cell repertoires in COVID-19. Germline CDR1 SEHNR, CDR2 FQNEAQ (reference sequence). The CDR3 has 15 residues. The ends lost 5 bases at V and 0 bases at J; junction bases unmatched: 3. The gene calls are TRBV7-9 and TRBJ2-3, with 9 bases that match TRBD1. This sequence was found in a human donor in a cohort sampled during active COVID-19. The source material was peripheral blood. The CDR3 region is CASSRGTGSTDTQYF. DNA of the CDR3: TGTGCCAGCAGCAGAGGGACAGGGAGCACAGATACGCAGTATTTT.